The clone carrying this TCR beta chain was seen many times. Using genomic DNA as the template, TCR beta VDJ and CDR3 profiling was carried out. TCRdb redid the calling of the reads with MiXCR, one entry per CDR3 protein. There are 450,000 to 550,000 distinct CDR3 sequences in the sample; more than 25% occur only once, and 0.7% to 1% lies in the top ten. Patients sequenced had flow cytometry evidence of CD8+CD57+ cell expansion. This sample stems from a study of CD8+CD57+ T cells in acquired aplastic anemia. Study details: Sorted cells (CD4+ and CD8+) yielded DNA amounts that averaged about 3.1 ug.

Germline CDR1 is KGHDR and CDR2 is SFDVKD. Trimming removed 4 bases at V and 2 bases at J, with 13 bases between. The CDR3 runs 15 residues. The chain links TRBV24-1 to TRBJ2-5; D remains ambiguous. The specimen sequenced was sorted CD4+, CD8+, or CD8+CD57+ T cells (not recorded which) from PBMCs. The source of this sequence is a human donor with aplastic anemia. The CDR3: CATSDPGPGQETQYF. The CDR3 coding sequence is TGTGCCACCAGTGACCCCGGGCCAGGTCAAGAGACCCAGTACTTC.